Listed below are T cell receptor beta chains from one sample, sequenced in a study of T cell responses to AZD1222 COVID-19 vaccine. Using immunoSEQ multiplex PCR, the repertoire was profiled, and TCRdb retains in-frame clones only, with some absent. The sample consists of under 150,000 clones, around 83% of them appearing once. The sample consisted of peripheral blood, taken on day 0 of MenACWY control vaccination. These receptors originate from an adult in good health. Each CDR3 is given with its conserved first and last residue. D genes are given only for firm matches. Clone size is not always given. Where it is, it says once, few, many or a class for expanded clones.

d_call: -
v_call: TRBV9
clone_size: -
j_call: TRBJ1-4
cdr3_aa: CASSGVGEKLFF
cdr3_nt: TGTGCCAGCAGCGGGGTCGGGGAAAAACTGTTTTTT

d_call: TRBD1
v_call: TRBV5-1
clone_size: -
j_call: TRBJ1-2
cdr3_aa: CASSGSDRGNGYTF
cdr3_nt: TGCGCCAGCAGCGGATCGGACAGGGGCAATGGCTACACCTTC

d_call: -
v_call: TRBV9
clone_size: -
j_call: TRBJ1-1
cdr3_aa: CASSVGMNTEAFF
cdr3_nt: TGTGCCAGCAGCGTAGGAATGAACACTGAAGCTTTCTTT

d_call: -
v_call: TRBV4-1
clone_size: -
j_call: TRBJ2-2
cdr3_aa: CASSQVPGSTYTGELFF
cdr3_nt: TGCGCCAGCAGCCAAGTACCGGGATCAACGTACACCGGGGAGCTGTTTTTT

d_call: -
v_call: TRBV3-1/TRBV3-2
clone_size: -
j_call: TRBJ1-2
cdr3_aa: CASSQDRGRYGYTF
cdr3_nt: TGTGCCAGCAGCCAAGATAGGGGTCGGTATGGCTACACCTTC

d_call: -
v_call: TRBV11-1
clone_size: -
j_call: TRBJ1-6
cdr3_aa: CASSQDSSYNSPLHF
cdr3_nt: TGTGCCAGCAGCCAAGATAGCTCCTATAATTCACCCCTCCACTTT

d_call: -
v_call: TRBV12-5
clone_size: -
j_call: TRBJ1-5
cdr3_aa: CASGLDLGQPQHF
cdr3_nt: TGTGCTAGTGGTTTGGACCTGGGCCAGCCCCAGCATTTT

d_call: TRBD1
v_call: TRBV6-1
clone_size: -
j_call: TRBJ1-2
cdr3_aa: CASSETTGGYGYTF
cdr3_nt: TGTGCCAGCAGTGAAACAACAGGGGGATATGGCTACACCTTC

d_call: TRBD1
v_call: TRBV6-4
clone_size: once
j_call: TRBJ2-1
cdr3_aa: CASSDGTGGNEQFF
cdr3_nt: TGTGCCAGCAGTGACGGGACAGGGGGCAATGAGCAGTTCTTC

d_call: -
v_call: TRBV7-2
clone_size: -
j_call: TRBJ1-2
cdr3_aa: CASSLGFSYGYTF
cdr3_nt: TGTGCCAGCAGCTTGGGGTTTTCCTATGGCTACACCTTC

d_call: -
v_call: TRBV19
clone_size: -
j_call: TRBJ2-1
cdr3_aa: CASVDPWDNEQFF
cdr3_nt: TGTGCCAGCGTGGACCCTTGGGACAATGAGCAGTTCTTC

d_call: -
v_call: TRBV15
clone_size: -
j_call: TRBJ2-3
cdr3_aa: CATLRDTTTDTQYF
cdr3_nt: TGTGCCACACTGAGGGACACAACCACAGATACGCAGTATTTT

d_call: TRBD2
v_call: TRBV28
clone_size: -
j_call: TRBJ2-5
cdr3_aa: CASSSPTSGGQETQYF
cdr3_nt: TGTGCCAGCAGTTCCCCGACTAGCGGGGGCCAAGAGACCCAGTACTTC

d_call: TRBD1
v_call: TRBV3-1/TRBV3-2
clone_size: -
j_call: TRBJ2-7
cdr3_aa: CASSPWTGAYEQYF
cdr3_nt: TGTGCCAGCAGCCCCTGGACAGGAGCCTACGAGCAGTACTTC

d_call: -
v_call: TRBV15
clone_size: -
j_call: TRBJ2-1
cdr3_aa: CATSRSGYYNEQFF
cdr3_nt: TGTGCCACCAGCCGGTCAGGATACTACAATGAGCAGTTCTTC

d_call: -
v_call: TRBV28
clone_size: -
j_call: TRBJ1-2
cdr3_aa: CASSLNSYGYTF
cdr3_nt: TGTGCCAGCAGTTTGAACAGCTATGGCTACACCTTC

d_call: -
v_call: TRBV27
clone_size: -
j_call: TRBJ2-1
cdr3_aa: CASSFRHTEQFF
cdr3_nt: TGTGCCAGCAGTTTTCGGCATACCGAGCAGTTCTTC

d_call: TRBD1
v_call: TRBV18
clone_size: -
j_call: TRBJ1-4
cdr3_aa: CASSPPGGNEKLFF
cdr3_nt: TGTGCCAGCTCCCCGCCAGGGGGGAATGAAAAACTGTTTTTT

d_call: -
v_call: TRBV28
clone_size: -
j_call: TRBJ1-2
cdr3_aa: CASSLQATNYGYTF
cdr3_nt: TGTGCCAGCAGCCTACAGGCAACCAACTATGGCTACACCTTC

d_call: TRBD1
v_call: TRBV18
clone_size: -
j_call: TRBJ1-3
cdr3_aa: CASSPTGADTIYF
cdr3_nt: TGTGCCAGCTCACCGACAGGGGCGGACACCATATATTTT

d_call: -
v_call: TRBV7-9
clone_size: -
j_call: TRBJ1-5
cdr3_aa: CAVGDGNSNQPQHF
cdr3_nt: TGTGCCGTAGGGGACGGGAATAGCAATCAGCCCCAGCATTTT

d_call: -
v_call: TRBV4-2
clone_size: -
j_call: TRBJ2-7
cdr3_aa: CASSPGDLGYDEQYF
cdr3_nt: TGTGCCAGCAGCCCAGGAGACCTAGGGTACGACGAGCAGTACTTC

d_call: -
v_call: TRBV19
clone_size: -
j_call: TRBJ1-3
cdr3_aa: CASTSWVGRNSGNTIYF
cdr3_nt: TGTGCCAGTACGTCATGGGTTGGGCGCAACTCTGGAAACACCATATATTTT

d_call: TRBD2
v_call: TRBV9
clone_size: -
j_call: TRBJ2-7
cdr3_aa: CASSTSGSSYEQYF
cdr3_nt: TGTGCCAGCAGCACAAGCGGGAGCTCCTACGAGCAGTACTTC

d_call: -
v_call: TRBV20-1
clone_size: -
j_call: TRBJ1-1
cdr3_aa: CSGRENTEAFF
cdr3_nt: TGCAGTGGCAGGGAGAACACTGAAGCTTTCTTT

d_call: TRBD2
v_call: TRBV15
clone_size: medium-sized
j_call: TRBJ2-3
cdr3_aa: CATSRERGGQDTQYF
cdr3_nt: TGTGCCACCAGCAGAGAGCGGGGGGGCCAAGATACGCAGTATTTT

d_call: -
v_call: TRBV6-2/TRBV6-3
clone_size: -
j_call: TRBJ1-2
cdr3_aa: CASSPGQTYGYTF
cdr3_nt: TGTGCCAGCAGCCCCGGACAGACCTATGGCTACACCTTC

d_call: -
v_call: TRBV6-5
clone_size: -
j_call: TRBJ1-1
cdr3_aa: CASRGNTEAFF
cdr3_nt: TGTGCCAGCAGGGGGAACACTGAAGCTTTCTTT

d_call: TRBD2
v_call: TRBV5-1
clone_size: -
j_call: TRBJ2-7
cdr3_aa: CASSLFSGGELFEQYF
cdr3_nt: TGCGCCAGCAGCTTGTTTAGCGGGGGGGAGCTTTTTGAGCAGTACTTC

d_call: -
v_call: TRBV3-1/TRBV3-2
clone_size: -
j_call: TRBJ2-1
cdr3_aa: CASSQAGSRRIMNNEQFF
cdr3_nt: TGTGCCAGCAGCCAAGCGGGTTCTCGTAGAATAATGAACAATGAGCAGTTCTTC

d_call: TRBD1
v_call: TRBV5-6
clone_size: -
j_call: TRBJ1-5
cdr3_aa: CASSSTRTGGEAQPQHF
cdr3_nt: TGTGCCAGCAGCTCAACCCGGACAGGGGGCGAAGCTCAGCCCCAGCATTTT

d_call: -
v_call: TRBV12-3/TRBV12-4
clone_size: -
j_call: TRBJ1-2
cdr3_aa: CASSSVLYGYTF
cdr3_nt: TGTGCCAGCAGTTCTGTACTCTATGGCTACACCTTC

d_call: -
v_call: TRBV5-5
clone_size: -
j_call: TRBJ1-2
cdr3_aa: CASSLRGVGYGYTF
cdr3_nt: TGTGCCAGCAGCCTTAGGGGAGTCGGCTATGGCTACACCTTC

d_call: TRBD1
v_call: TRBV20-1
clone_size: -
j_call: TRBJ2-2
cdr3_aa: CSASFGTANTGELFF
cdr3_nt: TGCAGTGCTAGTTTCGGGACAGCTAACACCGGGGAGCTGTTTTTT

d_call: -
v_call: TRBV27
clone_size: -
j_call: TRBJ1-1
cdr3_aa: CASSLSRSGLTEAFF
cdr3_nt: TGTGCCAGCAGTTTATCGAGGTCCGGCTTGACTGAAGCTTTCTTT

d_call: -
v_call: TRBV11-2
clone_size: once
j_call: TRBJ1-6
cdr3_aa: CASSFGVYNSPLHF
cdr3_nt: TGTGCCAGCAGCTTCGGGGTTTATAATTCACCCCTCCACTTT

d_call: TRBD1
v_call: TRBV7-9
clone_size: -
j_call: TRBJ1-3
cdr3_aa: CASSLGPQGSGNTIYF
cdr3_nt: TGTGCCAGCAGCTTAGGGCCACAGGGGTCTGGAAACACCATATATTTT

d_call: TRBD2
v_call: TRBV7-2
clone_size: -
j_call: TRBJ2-2
cdr3_aa: CASSYRTSSSGELFF
cdr3_nt: TGTGCCAGCAGCTACCGGACTAGCTCAAGCGGGGAGCTGTTTTTT

d_call: -
v_call: TRBV2
clone_size: -
j_call: TRBJ1-1
cdr3_aa: CASSGDEGSTEAFF
cdr3_nt: TGTGCCAGCAGTGGAGACGAGGGGAGCACTGAAGCTTTCTTT

d_call: TRBD1
v_call: TRBV4-1
clone_size: -
j_call: TRBJ1-6
cdr3_aa: CASSQVADGVGTGFNSPLHF
cdr3_nt: TGCGCCAGCAGCCAAGTTGCAGATGGAGTAGGGACAGGCTTTAATTCACCCCTCCACTTT

d_call: -
v_call: TRBV2
clone_size: -
j_call: TRBJ1-4
cdr3_aa: CASRSLLANEKLFF
cdr3_nt: TGTGCCAGCAGGTCCCTTTTGGCTAATGAAAAACTGTTTTTT

d_call: -
v_call: TRBV2
clone_size: few
j_call: TRBJ1-6
cdr3_aa: CASTGNSPLHF
cdr3_nt: TGTGCCAGCACCGGAAATTCACCCCTCCACTTT

d_call: TRBD2
v_call: TRBV28
clone_size: -
j_call: TRBJ2-1
cdr3_aa: CASLGLADNEQFF
cdr3_nt: TGTGCCAGCCTGGGACTAGCGGACAATGAGCAGTTCTTC

d_call: -
v_call: TRBV4-2
clone_size: -
j_call: TRBJ1-2
cdr3_aa: CASSQENYGYTF
cdr3_nt: TGTGCCAGCAGCCAAGAAAACTATGGCTACACCTTC

d_call: -
v_call: TRBV28
clone_size: -
j_call: TRBJ1-2
cdr3_aa: CASSFEGAKIYGYTF
cdr3_nt: TGTGCCAGCAGTTTCGAGGGAGCCAAAATCTATGGCTACACCTTC

d_call: -
v_call: TRBV19
clone_size: -
j_call: TRBJ2-2
cdr3_aa: CASSIGRQGGTGELFF
cdr3_nt: TGTGCCAGTAGTATAGGGCGGCAGGGTGGAACCGGGGAGCTGTTTTTT

d_call: -
v_call: TRBV11-2
clone_size: -
j_call: TRBJ1-6
cdr3_aa: CASSLSGANSPLHF
cdr3_nt: TGTGCCAGCAGCTTGTCGGGCGCAAATTCACCCCTCCACTTT

d_call: -
v_call: TRBV18
clone_size: -
j_call: TRBJ1-2
cdr3_aa: CASSPAGGYTF
cdr3_nt: TGTGCCAGCTCACCAGCGGGAGGCTACACCTTC

d_call: -
v_call: TRBV5-1
clone_size: few
j_call: TRBJ2-7
cdr3_aa: CASRGEEFSYEQYF
cdr3_nt: TGCGCCAGCAGGGGGGAGGAATTCTCCTACGAGCAGTACTTC

d_call: -
v_call: TRBV4-1
clone_size: few
j_call: TRBJ2-5
cdr3_aa: CASSQDPQGSLQETQYF
cdr3_nt: TGCGCCAGCAGCCAAGACCCCCAGGGGTCCCTTCAAGAGACCCAGTACTTC

d_call: TRBD1
v_call: TRBV3-1/TRBV3-2
clone_size: -
j_call: TRBJ2-2
cdr3_aa: CASSRATGEVTGELFF
cdr3_nt: TGTGCCAGCAGCCGCGCAACAGGGGAAGTAACCGGGGAGCTGTTTTTT

d_call: TRBD1
v_call: TRBV28
clone_size: -
j_call: TRBJ1-3
cdr3_aa: CASSTSAGTGRNTIYF
cdr3_nt: TGTGCCAGCAGCACAAGCGCAGGGACAGGAAGAAACACCATATATTTT

d_call: TRBD1
v_call: TRBV6-6
clone_size: few
j_call: TRBJ2-7
cdr3_aa: CASSYGTGVGEQYF
cdr3_nt: TGTGCCAGCAGTTACGGGACAGGGGTGGGTGAGCAGTACTTC